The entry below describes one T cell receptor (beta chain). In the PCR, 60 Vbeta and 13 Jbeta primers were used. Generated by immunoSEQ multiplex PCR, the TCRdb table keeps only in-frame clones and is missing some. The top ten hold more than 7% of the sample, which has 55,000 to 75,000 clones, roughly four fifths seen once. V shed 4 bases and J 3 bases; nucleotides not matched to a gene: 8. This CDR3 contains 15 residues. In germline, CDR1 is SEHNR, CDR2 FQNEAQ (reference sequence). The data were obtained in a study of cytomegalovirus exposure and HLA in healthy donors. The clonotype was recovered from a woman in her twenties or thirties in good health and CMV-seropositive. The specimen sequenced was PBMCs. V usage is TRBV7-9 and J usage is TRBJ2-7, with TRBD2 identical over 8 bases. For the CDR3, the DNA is TGTGCCAGCAGCTCGACTAGCGAGTCCCTCTACGAGCAGTACTTC. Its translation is CASSSTSESLYEQYF.